One and the same sample provided the 7 T cell receptor beta chains below, sequenced in a study of cytomegalovirus exposure and HLA in healthy donors. PCR was performed using 60 Vbeta and 13 Jbeta primers. Generated by immunoSEQ multiplex PCR, the TCRdb table keeps only in-frame clones and is missing some. The sample has about 20,000 clones. The sample comprised PBMCs. These TCRs come from a man in his fifties or sixties in good health and CMV-seropositive.

The gene calls are TRBV19 and TRBJ1-5, with a tentative D call TRBD1 (5 bases). This CDR3 spans 15 amino acids. The V and J ends lost 3 bases and 6 bases respectively, with 15 bases between them. The V gene's germline CDR1 is LNHDA and CDR2 SQIVND (reference sequence). In nucleotides, the CDR3 is TGTGCCAGTAGTATTATGACAGCTAGTCGTCAGCCCCAGCATTTT. Its protein is CASSIMTASRQPQHF.

The chain recombines TRBV19 with TRBJ2-2; 12 nucleotides agree with TRBD1. Trimming at V came to 1 base and at J to 3 bases, leaving 3 bases not matched to a gene. Germline CDR1 is LNHDA and CDR2 is SQIVND (reference sequence). There are 17 residues in the CDR3. The CDR3 here is CASSIGGQGAYTGELFF. The DNA for the CDR3 is TGTGCCAGTAGTATAGGGGGACAGGGGGCTTACACCGGGGAGCTGTTTTTT.

This chain joins TRBV5-4 and TRBJ2-2; 12 bases match TRBD2. The CDR3 totals 19 residues. Germline lookup yields CDR1 SGHNT and CDR2 YYREEE (reference sequence). Germline trimming cut 0 bases from V and 0 bases from J; bases unmatched to any gene: 6. CDR3 DNA: TGTGCCAGCAGCTTGGGGCCGGGACTAGCGGGTTCGAACACCGGGGAGCTGTTTTTT. Its translation: CASSLGPGLAGSNTGELFF. The variable domain in full, completed from reference TRBV5-4 and TRBJ2-2, reads ETGVTQSPTHLIKTRGQQVTLRCSSQSGHNTVSWYQQALGQGPQFIFQYYREEENGRGNFPPRFSGLQFPNYSSELNVNALELDDSALYLCASSLGPGLAGSNTGELFFGEGSRLTVL.

The J gene is TRBJ2-2, the V gene TRBV6-1; tentative D call: TRBD1 (5 bases). The germline V gene has CDR1 MNHNS and CDR2 SASEGT. The ends were cut back, 9 bases at V and 6 bases at J, with 8 bases in the middle. The CDR3 has 11 amino acids. The CDR3 loop reads CASKQAGELFF. The CDR3 DNA follows: TGTGCCAGTAAACAGGCCGGGGAGCTGTTTTTT.

This chain connects TRBV9 to TRBJ2-1, with 8 nucleotides matching TRBD2. V trimming: 0 bases; J trimming: 1 base; junction bases outside the gene matches: 9. The CDR3 runs to 18 residues. The germline CDR1 and CDR2 sequences are SGDLS and YYNGEE. CDR3 nucleotides: TGTGCCAGCAGCGTAGGTCTGTCGGGAGGGCATTCCTACAATGAGCAGTTCTTC. It specifies CASSVGLSGGHSYNEQFF.

The gene calls are TRBV6-1 and TRBJ2-7; TRBD1 matches at 7 bases. V shed 5 bases and J 0 bases; nucleotides not matched to a gene: 4. The CDR3 totals 14 residues. Germline lookup yields CDR1 MNHNS and CDR2 SASEGT. DNA of the CDR3: TGTGCCAGCAGTTCCAGGGGGAGCTCCTACGAGCAGTACTTC. Its translation is CASSSRGSSYEQYF.

DNA of the CDR3: TGCAGCGTTGGAGACAGGGGGGTCGCTGAAGCTTTCTTT. Encoded protein: CSVGDRGVAEAFF. The chain couples TRBV29-1 to TRBJ1-1, with TRBD1 matching over 9 bases. CDR1 is SQVTM, CDR2 ANQGSEA, per germline. The CDR3 consists of 13 residues. The trim removed 4 bases at V and 6 bases at J, leaving 6 bases unmatched.